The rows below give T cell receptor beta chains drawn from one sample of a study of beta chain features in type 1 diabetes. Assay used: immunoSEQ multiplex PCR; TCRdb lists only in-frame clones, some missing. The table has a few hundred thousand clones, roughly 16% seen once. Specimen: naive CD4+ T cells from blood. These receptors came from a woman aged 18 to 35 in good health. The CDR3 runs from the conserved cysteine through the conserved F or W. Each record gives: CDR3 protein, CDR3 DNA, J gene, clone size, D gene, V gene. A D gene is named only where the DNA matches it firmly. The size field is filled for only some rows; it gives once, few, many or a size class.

CASSLFVPHEQYF | TGTGCCAGCAGCTTGTTTGTTCCCCACGAGCAGTACTTC | TRBJ2-7 | few | NA | TRBV5-4
CASRIRRAFENEQFF | TGTGCCAGCAGGATTAGGAGGGCCTTTGAGAATGAGCAGTTCTTC | TRBJ2-1 | once | NA | TRBV2
CASSTPGQGLNWGEKLFF | TGTGCCAGCAGCACCCCGGGACAGGGGCTCAATTGGGGTGAAAAACTGTTTTTT | TRBJ1-4 | NA | TRBD1 | TRBV5-4
CASSSGQGNIHTEAFF | TGTGCCAGCAGCTCCGGACAGGGGAATATTCACACTGAAGCTTTCTTT | TRBJ1-1 | few | TRBD1 | TRBV7-2
CASSPSPGTGSETQYF | TGCGCCAGCAGCCCGAGTCCCGGGACAGGGTCGGAGACCCAGTACTTC | TRBJ2-5 | few | TRBD1 | TRBV5-1
CAWSVRRGQYEQYF | TGTGCCTGGAGTGTACGCAGGGGCCAGTACGAGCAGTACTTC | TRBJ2-7 | NA | NA | TRBV30
CASSLESNFEAFF | TGCGCCAGCAGCTTGGAGTCTAACTTTGAAGCTTTCTTT | TRBJ1-1 | few | NA | TRBV5-1
CASSLEGGNQPQHF | TGTGCCAGCAGCTTAGAAGGGGGTAATCAGCCCCAGCATTTT | TRBJ1-5 | few | NA | TRBV7-9
CASSPKGRGNTEAFF | TGTGCCAGCAGCCCCAAAGGGCGGGGGAACACTGAAGCTTTCTTT | TRBJ1-1 | NA | NA | TRBV5-4
CASSPRTDTNTGELFF | TGTGCCAGCAGCCCCCGGACAGACACGAACACCGGGGAGCTGTTTTTT | TRBJ2-2 | NA | NA | TRBV9
CSVFDRGHVGYTF | TGCAGCGTCTTCGACAGGGGCCACGTTGGCTACACCTTC | TRBJ1-2 | few | TRBD1 | TRBV29-1
CASSLSRGTDTQYF | TGTGCCAGCAGCTTGAGCAGGGGGACAGATACGCAGTATTTT | TRBJ2-3 | NA | TRBD1 | TRBV7-2
CASSPGAGEQYF | TGTGCCAGCAGCCCAGGGGCGGGTGAGCAGTACTTC | TRBJ2-7 | few | NA | TRBV7-9
CSVWGTGGRLPQPYEQYF | TGCAGCGTTTGGGGGACAGGGGGCCGCCTACCACAACCCTACGAGCAGTACTTC | TRBJ2-7 | NA | TRBD1 | TRBV29-1
CASSSPGQGSEKLFF | TGCGCCAGCAGTTCTCCGGGACAGGGGAGTGAAAAACTGTTTTTT | TRBJ1-4 | few | TRBD1 | TRBV5-1